This paragraph covers one T cell receptor (beta chain) sequence. These data come from a study of OX40 agonist ivuxolimab in advanced cancers. Only in-frame clones appear in the TCRdb table, and some are missing; sequencing was by immunoSEQ multiplex PCR. The sample consists of 90,000 to 100,000 clones, around 85% of them appearing once. Trimming took 3 bases from V and 7 from J, leaving 17 bases between them. The germline gives CDR1 SNHLY, CDR2 FYNNEI. CDR3 length: 15 amino acids. Here the sequenced sample was CD4+ or CD8+ T cells sorted from blood, taken in a trial of the OX40 agonist ivuxolimab. The receptor comes from an adult with an advanced solid tumor such as melanoma, head and neck, liver or kidney cancer. V gene TRBV2 combines with J gene TRBJ2-3, with a tentative D call TRBD2 (6 bases). In DNA, the CDR3 is TGTGCCAGCAGTGACGGGCGGGACCCGGGACATACGCAGTATTTT. Protein: CASSDGRDPGHTQYF.